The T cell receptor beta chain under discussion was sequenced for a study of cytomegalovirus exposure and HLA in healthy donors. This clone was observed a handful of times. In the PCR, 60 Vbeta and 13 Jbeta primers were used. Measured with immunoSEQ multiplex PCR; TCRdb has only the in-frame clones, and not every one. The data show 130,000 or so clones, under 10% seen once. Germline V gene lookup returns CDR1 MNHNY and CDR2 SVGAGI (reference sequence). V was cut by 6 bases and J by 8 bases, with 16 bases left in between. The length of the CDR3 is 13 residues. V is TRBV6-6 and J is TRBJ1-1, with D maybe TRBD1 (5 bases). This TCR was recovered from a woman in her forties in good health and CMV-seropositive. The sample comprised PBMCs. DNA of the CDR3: TGTGCCAGCAGCCCCAACGTCGGGGGGGAAGCTTTCTTT. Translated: CASSPNVGGEAFF.